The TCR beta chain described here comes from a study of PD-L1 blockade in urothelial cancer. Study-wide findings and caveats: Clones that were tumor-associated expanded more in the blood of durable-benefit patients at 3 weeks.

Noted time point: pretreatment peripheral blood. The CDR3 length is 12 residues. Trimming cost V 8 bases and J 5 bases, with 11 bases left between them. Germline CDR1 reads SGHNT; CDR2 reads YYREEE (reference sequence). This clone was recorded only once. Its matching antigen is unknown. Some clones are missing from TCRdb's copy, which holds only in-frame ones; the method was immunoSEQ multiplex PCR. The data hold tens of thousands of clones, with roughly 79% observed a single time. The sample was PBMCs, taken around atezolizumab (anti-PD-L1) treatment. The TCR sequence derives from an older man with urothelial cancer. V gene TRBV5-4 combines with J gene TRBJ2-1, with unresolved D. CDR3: CASTTRDNEQFF. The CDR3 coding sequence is TGTGCCAGTACCACCCGGGACAATGAGCAGTTCTTC.